Listed here are 27 T cell receptor beta chains from one sample, sequenced in a study of T-cell memory formation after mild COVID-19. TCRdb passed the 5' RACE reads through MiXCR, listing each CDR3 protein once. The sample holds 200,000 to 300,000 distinct CDR3 sequences, roughly 17% seen once. The specimen sequenced was PBMCs or a T cell subset sorted from them (not recorded which). These receptors all come from a man aged 18 to 30 who had mild COVID-19 (a few samples of this study predate the infection). Cell type and time point are not known.

J is TRBJ1-6 and V is TRBV5-1; D is unresolved. The germline V gene has CDR1 SGHRS and CDR2 YFSETQ. CDR3 size: 15 residues. The V end lost 0 bases, the J end lost 7 bases, and 11 bases lay between the germline ends. The CDR3 coding sequence is TGCGCCAGCAGCTTGGCCTTAATGTTAAATTCACCCCTCCACTTT. Encoded protein: CASSLALMLNSPLHF.

The chain employs TRBV6-5 and TRBJ1-5; no clear D. V shed 6 bases and J shed 8 bases, with 14 bases lying between them. The CDR3 extends over 13 amino acids. CDR1 and CDR2 (germline): MNHEY, SVGAGI. The CDR3 spells CASSLTFTEPQHF. The CDR3 DNA follows: TGTGCCAGCAGCCTTACGTTCACAGAGCCCCAGCATTTT.

This clonotype was detected only once. The chain uses TRBV24-1 and TRBJ2-3, with TRBD1 matching 11 bases. Trimming at V came to 4 bases and at J to 7 bases, leaving 9 bases not matched to a gene. The CDR3 length is 16 residues. From germline, CDR1 is KGHDR and CDR2 SFDVKD. The CDR3 region has the DNA TGTGCCACCAGTGACTCGGGACAGGGGGTCGTGAATACGCAGTATTTT. Protein product: CATSDSGQGVVNTQYF.

A few counts support this clonotype. The gene calls are TRBV4-2 and TRBJ2-1; TRBD2 might be the D (5 bases). CDR1 LGHNA and CDR2 YNFKEQ come from the germline V gene. V dropped 0 bases and J dropped 2 bases, with 11 bases sitting between them. This CDR3 spans 16 amino acids. CDR3 loop: CASSQDRLGAYNEQFF. The CDR3 nucleotides read TGTGCCAGCAGCCAAGATCGCCTGGGAGCCTACAATGAGCAGTTCTTC.

This clonotype was seen a few times. The V gene is TRBV4-2, the J gene TRBJ2-3; D remains ambiguous. Looked up from germline, CDR1 is LGHNA and CDR2 is YNFKEQ. The CDR3 covers 16 residues. V lost 1 base and J lost 1, with 12 bases in between. DNA for the CDR3: TGTGCCAGCAGCCAAGTCCGACTTAGAGGCACAGATACGCAGTATTTT. Translated, it gives CASSQVRLRGTDTQYF.

This clonotype was seen a handful of times. This rearrangement joins TRBV20-1 to TRBJ2-5, with 9 positions matching TRBD2. CDR1 is DFQATT and CDR2 is SNEGSKA in the germline V gene (reference sequence). The CDR3 sequence is 13 residues long. V shed 4 bases, J shed 3 bases, and the junction held 3 bases outside the gene matches. The CDR3: CSANVAGEETQYF. CDR3 nucleotide sequence: TGCAGTGCTAACGTAGCGGGGGAAGAGACCCAGTACTTC.

The rearrangement links TRBV7-8 to TRBJ2-2; 7 nucleotides match TRBD1. V lost 0 bases to trimming and J lost 3 bases; unmatched junction nucleotides: 7. Per germline, CDR1 SGHVS and CDR2 FQNEAQ. This CDR3 is 17 amino acids long. The CDR3 protein is CASSLAITGVDTGELFF. CDR3 sequence (DNA): TGTGCCAGCAGCTTAGCGATAACAGGGGTTGACACCGGGGAGCTGTTTTTT.

This clonotype has ten or more counts. V usage is TRBV7-2 and J usage is TRBJ1-2, with TRBD1 matching 7 bases. The V and J ends lost 5 bases and 4 bases, in that order; junction bases with no gene match: 7. This CDR3 comprises 14 residues. Germline CDR1 SGHTA, CDR2 FQGNSA. The CDR3 DNA reads as TGTGCCAGCAGCCCTACAGGGGCCCTCTATGGCTACACCTTC. Amino acid sequence: CASSPTGALYGYTF.

The chain carries TRBV7-9 and TRBJ1-2; 7 nucleotides line up with TRBD1. CDR1 and CDR2 from the germline V gene are SEHNR and FQNEAQ (reference sequence). The CDR3 contains 17 residues. Trimming removed 5 bases from V and 4 bases from J; junction bases left unmatched: 16. The CDR3 is CASSPGDSPDAPYGYTF. The CDR3 bases are TGTGCCAGCAGCCCCGGGGACAGCCCCGACGCACCCTATGGCTACACCTTC.

In its sample, this clonotype was seen a few times. The V and J genes are TRBV12-3 or TRBV12-4 and TRBJ2-7; 7 positions match TRBD2. V trimming: 5 bases; J trimming: 6 bases; junction bases outside the gene matches: 13. The CDR3 is made up of 15 amino acids. The chain's CDR3 is CASSPGAGLLGEQYF. In nucleotides, the CDR3 is TGTGCCAGCAGTCCAGGAGCGGGGCTCCTAGGCGAGCAGTACTTC.

The CDR3 region has the DNA TGTGCCAGCGCCGCAGGGACCACTGAAGCTTTCTTT. It specifies CASAAGTTEAFF. This chain connects TRBV2 to TRBJ1-1, with D perhaps TRBD1 (5 bases). Germline V gene sequence: CDR1 SNHLY, CDR2 FYNNEI. V was trimmed by 8 bases and J by 4 bases, leaving 11 bases between them. This CDR3 spans 12 amino acids.

This chain links TRBV12-3 or TRBV12-4 with TRBJ2-3, with TRBD2 as a possible D gene (6 bases). CDR3 length equals 14 residues. V was shortened by 2 bases and J by 6 bases, with 12 bases between the two germline ends. The chain's CDR3 is CASSLRGVRDTQYF. As DNA, the CDR3 is TGTGCCAGCAGTTTACGCGGGGTACGCGATACGCAGTATTTT.

This clonotype occurred a few times. This sequence joins TRBV5-5 and TRBJ1-5; 10 bases match TRBD1. This CDR3 has 16 amino acids. Per the germline V gene, CDR1 is SGHKS and CDR2 is YYEKEE (reference sequence). V was pared by 2 bases and J by 1 base, with 3 bases of the junction left unmatched. CDR3 DNA: TGTGCCAGCAGCTTCCGACAGGGGGCCAGCAATCAGCCCCAGCATTTT. Its translation: CASSFRQGASNQPQHF.

This clonotype was seen a handful of times. This chain links TRBV19 with TRBJ2-2; tentative D call: TRBD2 (6 bases). Deletions cut 4 bases from V and 1 base from J, with 10 bases between. The CDR3 length is 15 residues. The germline gives CDR1 LNHDA, CDR2 SQIVND (reference sequence). The CDR3 region is CASSTPGENTGELFF. The DNA for the CDR3 is TGTGCCAGTAGTACCCCGGGGGAGAACACCGGGGAGCTGTTTTTT.

This clonotype was detected a few times. V is TRBV27 and J is TRBJ2-2; 12 positions agree with TRBD2. The CDR3 contains 17 residues. Losses at the gene ends were 1 base for V and 5 bases for J; bases not matched to a gene: 5. CDR1 and CDR2 from the germline V gene are MNHEY and SMNVEV (reference sequence). The CDR3 bases are TGTGCCAGCAGTTTATGGGCTAGCGGGGGGGCTACCGGGGAGCTGTTTTTT. Protein sequence: CASSLWASGGATGELFF.

V usage is TRBV2 and J usage is TRBJ2-1; the D call may be TRBD1 or TRBD2 (6 bases each). In germline, CDR1 is SNHLY, CDR2 FYNNEI. Trimming removed 4 bases from V and 5 bases from J, with 12 bases in between. This CDR3 comprises 14 residues. DNA of the CDR3: TGTGCCAGCAGTGTCCGGGGGCAAGACAATGAGCAGTTCTTC. This gives the protein CASSVRGQDNEQFF.

This clonotype was seen repeatedly, ten times or more. V is TRBV6-5 and J is TRBJ1-1, with 8 bases identical to TRBD1. This CDR3 region has 13 residues. Per germline, CDR1 MNHEY and CDR2 SVGAGI. With 7 bases clipped from V and 0 bases from J, the junction kept 1 base outside the gene matches. For the CDR3, the DNA is TGTGCCAGCAAGACAGGGGTGAACACTGAAGCTTTCTTT. As protein: CASKTGVNTEAFF.

The chain couples TRBV5-1 to TRBJ2-5; 10 positions match TRBD2. Trimming cost V 0 bases and J 2 bases; bases outside gene matches: 4. This CDR3 comprises 16 residues. Per germline, CDR1 SGHRS and CDR2 YFSETQ. CDR3 sequence reads: CASSLANSGGQETQYF. Here the CDR3 DNA reads TGCGCCAGCAGCTTGGCCAATAGCGGGGGGCAAGAGACCCAGTACTTC.

In its sample, this clonotype was seen many times. This chain links TRBV7-6 with TRBJ2-2; unclear D gene. Germline CDR1 is SGHVS and CDR2 is FNYEAQ. The CDR3 consists of 16 residues. Trimming took 0 bases from V and 5 from J, leaving 13 bases between them. CDR3 region: CASSLAAPVGTGELFF. CDR3 DNA: TGTGCCAGCAGCTTAGCCGCACCAGTGGGAACCGGGGAGCTGTTTTTT.

This clonotype was observed a few times. The chain uses TRBV18 and TRBJ1-4; D gene uncertain. The germline V and J ends were trimmed by 3 bases and 4 bases, with 15 bases remaining between them. The CDR3 loop spans 16 amino acids. The V gene's germline CDR1 is KGHSH and CDR2 LQKENI. The DNA for the CDR3 is TGTGCCAGCTCACCTCCGGCCGGAGGGTTTAATGAAAAACTGTTTTTT. Translating gives CASSPPAGGFNEKLFF. Full variable domain (missing parts from reference TRBV18 and TRBJ1-4): NAGVMQNPRHLVRRRGQEARLRCSPMKGHSHVYWYRQLPEEGLKFMVYLQKENIIDESGMPKERFSAEFPKEGPSILRIQQVVRGDSAAYFCASSPPAGGFNEKLFFGSGTQLSVL.

This clonotype came up a few times. V gene TRBV3-1 combines with J gene TRBJ1-1; D ambiguous. V was trimmed by 5 bases and J by 11 bases, leaving 12 bases between them. Germline V gene lookup returns CDR1 LGHDT and CDR2 YNNKEL (reference sequence). The CDR3 is 11 amino acids. CDR3 protein: CASSNALGAFF. For the CDR3, the DNA is TGTGCCAGCAGCAACGCGTTGGGGGCTTTCTTT.

This rearrangement joins TRBV7-2 to TRBJ2-3; 8 bases map to TRBD1. This CDR3 region has 14 residues. Germline-derived CDR1 and CDR2 are SGHTA and FQGNSA. The V gene end was trimmed by 7 bases and the J gene end by 5 bases; junction bases not matched to a gene: 8. The CDR3 coding sequence is TGTGCCAGCATCCTCGACAGGGGAGGAGATACGCAGTATTTT. It is translated as CASILDRGGDTQYF.

V usage is TRBV12-3 or TRBV12-4 and J usage is TRBJ1-3; a possible D gene is TRBD1 (6 bases). The CDR3 is 16 amino acids. The V end was cut by 7 bases, the J end by 1 base, with 17 bases between. This CDR3 is CASNHRDPGSGNTIYF. The CDR3 DNA reads TGTGCCAGCAACCACAGGGACCCAGGTTCTGGAAACACCATATATTTT.

In this sample, this clonotype turned up a few times. This rearrangement joins TRBV5-1 to TRBJ2-7; either TRBD1 or TRBD2 may supply D (5 bases each). V lost 1 base and J lost 9, with 23 bases in between. Germline loops: CDR1 SGHRS, CDR2 YFSETQ. The CDR3 loop spans 16 amino acids. This chain's CDR3 is CASSLWSVGALFRQYF. DNA of the CDR3: TGCGCCAGCAGCTTGTGGTCCGTCGGGGCCCTCTTCCGGCAGTACTTC.

This clonotype was counted a few times. The V and J genes are TRBV7-2 and TRBJ2-5, with 7 bases that match TRBD2. V shed 1 base, J shed 4 bases, and the junction held 3 bases outside the gene matches. Germline CDR1 SGHTA, CDR2 FQGNSA. CDR3 length equals 14 residues. As DNA, the CDR3 is TGTGCCAGCAGCTTAGTCGGGGGGTTAGAGACCCAGTACTTC. Amino acid sequence: CASSLVGGLETQYF.

Only one count was recorded for this clonotype. The V gene is TRBV7-9, the J gene TRBJ1-1, with D unresolved. Germline CDR1 SEHNR, CDR2 FQNEAQ (reference sequence). The CDR3 is 13 residues long. V was trimmed by 2 bases and J by 1 base, leaving 5 bases between them. The CDR3 region has the DNA TGTGCCAGCAGCTTACTTCCGAACACTGAAGCTTTCTTT. This sequence encodes CASSLLPNTEAFF.

This clonotype was observed many times. The chain employs TRBV7-2 and TRBJ1-1, with D unresolved. The germline gives CDR1 SGHTA, CDR2 FQGNSA. V was trimmed by 5 bases and J by 1 base, leaving 8 bases between them. The CDR3 loop spans 13 amino acids. CDR3 DNA sequence: TGTGCCAGCAGCACACAGACGAACACTGAAGCTTTCTTT. This encodes CASSTQTNTEAFF.